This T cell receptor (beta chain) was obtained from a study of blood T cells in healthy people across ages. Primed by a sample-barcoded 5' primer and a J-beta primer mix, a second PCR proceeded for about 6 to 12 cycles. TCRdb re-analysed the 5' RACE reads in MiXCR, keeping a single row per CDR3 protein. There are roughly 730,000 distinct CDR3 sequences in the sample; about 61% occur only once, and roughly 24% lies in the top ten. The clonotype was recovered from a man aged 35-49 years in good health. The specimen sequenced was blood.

This CDR3 reads CSAPSFATSGYNEQFF. CDR3 in DNA: TGCAGTGCTCCTTCTTTTGCGACTAGCGGTTACAATGAGCAGTTCTTC. The chain carries TRBV20-1 and TRBJ2-1; the match to TRBD2 covers 9 bases. Looked up from germline, CDR1 is DFQATT and CDR2 is SNEGSKA (reference sequence). V lost 5 bases, J lost 4 bases, and 12 bases stayed unmatched. The CDR3 extends over 16 amino acids.